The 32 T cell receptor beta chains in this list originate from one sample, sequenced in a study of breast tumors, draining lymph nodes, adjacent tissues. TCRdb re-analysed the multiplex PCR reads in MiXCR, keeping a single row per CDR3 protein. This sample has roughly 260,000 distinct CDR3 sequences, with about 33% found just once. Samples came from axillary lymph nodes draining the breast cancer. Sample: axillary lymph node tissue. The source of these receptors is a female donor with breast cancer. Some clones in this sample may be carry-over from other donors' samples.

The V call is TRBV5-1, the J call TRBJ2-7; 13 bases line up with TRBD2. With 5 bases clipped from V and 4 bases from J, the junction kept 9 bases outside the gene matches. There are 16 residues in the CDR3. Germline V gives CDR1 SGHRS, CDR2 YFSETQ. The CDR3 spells CASRWTSGSHQYEQYF. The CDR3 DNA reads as TGCGCCAGCAGGTGGACTAGCGGGAGTCACCAGTACGAGCAGTACTTC.

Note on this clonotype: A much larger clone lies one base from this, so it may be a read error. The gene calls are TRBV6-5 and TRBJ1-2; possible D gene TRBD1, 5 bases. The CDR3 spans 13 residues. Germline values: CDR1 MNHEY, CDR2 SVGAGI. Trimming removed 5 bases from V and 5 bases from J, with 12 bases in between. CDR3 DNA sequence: TGTGCCAGCAGTCACTTGGGGGTTTATGGCTACACCTTC. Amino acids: CASSHLGVYGYTF.

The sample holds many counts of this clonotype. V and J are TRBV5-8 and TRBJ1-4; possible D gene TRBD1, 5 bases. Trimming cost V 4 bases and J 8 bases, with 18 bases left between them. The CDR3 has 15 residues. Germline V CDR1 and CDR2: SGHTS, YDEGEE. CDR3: CASSRRGMGQEKLFF. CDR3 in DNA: TGTGCCAGCAGCCGCCGAGGGATGGGGCAAGAAAAACTGTTTTTT.

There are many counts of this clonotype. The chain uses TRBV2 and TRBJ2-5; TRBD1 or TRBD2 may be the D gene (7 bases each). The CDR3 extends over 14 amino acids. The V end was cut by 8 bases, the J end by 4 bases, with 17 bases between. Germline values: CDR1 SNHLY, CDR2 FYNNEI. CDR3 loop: CASQGGRSVETQYF. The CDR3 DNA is TGTGCCAGCCAGGGGGGGCGTTCAGTAGAGACCCAGTACTTC.

This CDR3 reads CASSGTASGRSYNEQFF. CDR3 DNA sequence: TGTGCCAGCTCCGGGACGGCTAGCGGGAGATCCTACAATGAGCAGTTCTTC. The V and J genes are TRBV2 and TRBJ2-1, with TRBD2 matching 10 bases. The CDR3 runs 17 residues. Germline assignment: CDR1 SNHLY and CDR2 FYNNEI. V dropped 8 bases and J dropped 1; count of bases not matched to a gene: 11.

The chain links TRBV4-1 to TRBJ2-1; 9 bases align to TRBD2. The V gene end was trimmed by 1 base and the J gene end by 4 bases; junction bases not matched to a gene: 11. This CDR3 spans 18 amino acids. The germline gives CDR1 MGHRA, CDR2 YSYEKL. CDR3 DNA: TGCGCCAGCAGCCAAGTCCCCCCATGGGCGGGAGGGTACAATGAGCAGTTCTTC. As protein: CASSQVPPWAGGYNEQFF.

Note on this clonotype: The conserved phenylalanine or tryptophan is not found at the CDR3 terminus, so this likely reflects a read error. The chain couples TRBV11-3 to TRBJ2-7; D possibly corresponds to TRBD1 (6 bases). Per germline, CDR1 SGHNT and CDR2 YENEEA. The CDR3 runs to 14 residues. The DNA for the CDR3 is TGTCCCAGCAGCTTAGAGGGGGATGGCTACGAGCAGTACCTC. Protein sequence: CPSSLEGDGYEQYL.

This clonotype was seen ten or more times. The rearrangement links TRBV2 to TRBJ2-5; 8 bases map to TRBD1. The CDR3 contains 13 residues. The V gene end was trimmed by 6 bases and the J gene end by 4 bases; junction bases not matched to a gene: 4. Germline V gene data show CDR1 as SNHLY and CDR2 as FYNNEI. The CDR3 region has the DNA TGTGCCAGCAGCCTGGACAGGGCAGAGACCCAGTACTTC. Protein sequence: CASSLDRAETQYF.

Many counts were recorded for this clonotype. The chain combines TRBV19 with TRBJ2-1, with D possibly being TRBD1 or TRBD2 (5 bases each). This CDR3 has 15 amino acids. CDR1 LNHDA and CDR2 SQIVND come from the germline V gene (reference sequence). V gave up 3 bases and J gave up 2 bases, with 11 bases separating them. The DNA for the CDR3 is TGTGCCAGTAGTATGGGGGAAAGCCCCTACAATGAGCAGTTCTTC. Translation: CASSMGESPYNEQFF.

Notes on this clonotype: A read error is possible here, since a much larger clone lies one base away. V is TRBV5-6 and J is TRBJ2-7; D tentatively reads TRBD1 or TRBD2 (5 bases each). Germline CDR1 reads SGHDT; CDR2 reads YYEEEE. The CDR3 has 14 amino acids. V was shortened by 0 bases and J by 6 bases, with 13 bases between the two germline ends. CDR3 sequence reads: CASSLGGVGAEQYF. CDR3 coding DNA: TGTGCCAGCAGCTTGGGAGGGGTCGGGGCCGAGCAGTACTTC.

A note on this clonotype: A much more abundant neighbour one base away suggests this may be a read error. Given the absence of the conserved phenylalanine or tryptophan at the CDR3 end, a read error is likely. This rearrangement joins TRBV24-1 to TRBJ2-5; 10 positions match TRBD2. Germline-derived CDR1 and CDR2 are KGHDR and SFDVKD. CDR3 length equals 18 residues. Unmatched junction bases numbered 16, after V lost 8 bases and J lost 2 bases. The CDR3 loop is CATINRLAGAGTQETQYL. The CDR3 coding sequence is TGTGCCACCATAAACCGGCTAGCGGGAGCGGGGACGCAAGAGACCCAGTACCTC.

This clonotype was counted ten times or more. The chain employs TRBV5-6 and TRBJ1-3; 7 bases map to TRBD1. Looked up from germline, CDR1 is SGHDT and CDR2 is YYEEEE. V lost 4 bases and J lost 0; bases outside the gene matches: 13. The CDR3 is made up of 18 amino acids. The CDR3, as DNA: TGTGCCAGCAGCCCCAAACGACAGGGTTGGAGCTCTGGAAACACCATATATTTT. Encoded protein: CASSPKRQGWSSGNTIYF. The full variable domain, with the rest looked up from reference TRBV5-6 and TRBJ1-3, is DAGVTQSPTHLIKTRGQQVTLRCSPKSGHDTVSWYQQALGQGPQFIFQYYEEEERQRGNFPDRFSGHQFPNYSSELNVNALLLGDSALYLCASSPKRQGWSSGNTIYFGEGSWLTVV.

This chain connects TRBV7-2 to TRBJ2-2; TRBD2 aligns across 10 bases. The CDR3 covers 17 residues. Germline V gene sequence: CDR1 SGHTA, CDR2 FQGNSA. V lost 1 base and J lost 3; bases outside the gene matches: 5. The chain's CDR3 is CASSLGAGGLYTGELFF. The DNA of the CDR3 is TGTGCCAGCAGCTTAGGAGCGGGAGGGCTTTACACCGGGGAGCTGTTTTTT.

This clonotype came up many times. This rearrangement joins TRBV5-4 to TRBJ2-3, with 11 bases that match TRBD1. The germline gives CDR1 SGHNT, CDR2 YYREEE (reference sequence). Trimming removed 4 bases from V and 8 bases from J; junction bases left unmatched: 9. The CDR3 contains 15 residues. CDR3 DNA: TGTGCCAGCAGCCTACCGGGACAGGGGGGCCGTACGCAGTATTTT. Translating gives CASSLPGQGGRTQYF. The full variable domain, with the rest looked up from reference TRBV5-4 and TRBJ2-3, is ETGVTQSPTHLIKTRGQQVTLRCSSQSGHNTVSWYQQALGQGPQFIFQYYREEENGRGNFPPRFSGLQFPNYSSELNVNALELDDSALYLCASSLPGQGGRTQYFGPGTRLTVL.

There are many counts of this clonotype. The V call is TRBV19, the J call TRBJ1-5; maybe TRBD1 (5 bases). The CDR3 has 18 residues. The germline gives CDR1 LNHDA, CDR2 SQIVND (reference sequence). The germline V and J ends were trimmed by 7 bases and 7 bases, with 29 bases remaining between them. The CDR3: CASKPLTGPGGGSQPQHF. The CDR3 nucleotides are TGTGCCAGTAAACCGCTCACGGGCCCCGGTGGGGGAAGCCAGCCCCAGCATTTT. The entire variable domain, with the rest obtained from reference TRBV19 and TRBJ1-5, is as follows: DGGITQSPKYLFRKEGQNVTLSCEQNLNHDAMYWYRQDPGQGLRLIYYSQIVNDFQKGDIAEGYSVSREKKESFPLTVTSAQKNPTAFYLCASKPLTGPGGGSQPQHFGDGTRLSIL.

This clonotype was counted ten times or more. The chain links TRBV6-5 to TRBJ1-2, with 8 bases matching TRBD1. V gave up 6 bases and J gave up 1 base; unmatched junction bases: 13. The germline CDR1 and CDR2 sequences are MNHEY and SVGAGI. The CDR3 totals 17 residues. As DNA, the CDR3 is TGTGCCAGCAGCCAGAGGACAGGGAGAAATCTTAACTATGGCTACACCTTC. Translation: CASSQRTGRNLNYGYTF.

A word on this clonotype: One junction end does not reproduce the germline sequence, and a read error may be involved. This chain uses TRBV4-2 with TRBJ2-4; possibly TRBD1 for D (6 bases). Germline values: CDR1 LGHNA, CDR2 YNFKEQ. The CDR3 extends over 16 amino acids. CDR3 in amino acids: CAGSQVRPGVKNIQYF. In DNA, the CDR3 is TGTGCCGGCAGCCAAGTGAGGCCAGGGGTAAAAAACATTCAGTACTTC.

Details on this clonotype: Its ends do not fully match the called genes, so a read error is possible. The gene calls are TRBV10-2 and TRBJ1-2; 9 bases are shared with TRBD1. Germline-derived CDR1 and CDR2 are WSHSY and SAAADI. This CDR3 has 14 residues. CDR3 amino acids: CASGTGRGQGPLHF. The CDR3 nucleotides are TGCGCCAGCGGGACAGGGAGAGGACAGGGACCCCTCCACTTC.

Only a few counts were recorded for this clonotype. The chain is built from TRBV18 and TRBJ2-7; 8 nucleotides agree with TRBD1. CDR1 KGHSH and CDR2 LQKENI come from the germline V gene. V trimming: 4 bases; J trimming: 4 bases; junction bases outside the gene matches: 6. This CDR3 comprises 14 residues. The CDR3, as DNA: TGTGCCAGCTCACGCGGGACAGGTTTTTACGAGCAGTACTTC. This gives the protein CASSRGTGFYEQYF.

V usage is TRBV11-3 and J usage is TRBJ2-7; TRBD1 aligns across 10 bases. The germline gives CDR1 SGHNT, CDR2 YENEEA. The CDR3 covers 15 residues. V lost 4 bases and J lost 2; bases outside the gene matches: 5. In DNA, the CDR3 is TGTGCCAGCAGCTGCCGGACAGGGGGAACCTACGAGCAGTACTTC. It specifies CASSCRTGGTYEQYF.

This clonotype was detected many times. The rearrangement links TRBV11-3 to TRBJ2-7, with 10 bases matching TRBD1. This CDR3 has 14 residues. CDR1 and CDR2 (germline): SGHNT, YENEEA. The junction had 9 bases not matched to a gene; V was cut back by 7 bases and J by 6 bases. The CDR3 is CASTTGTGVSEQYF. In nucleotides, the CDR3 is TGTGCCAGCACCACCGGGACAGGGGTTAGCGAGCAGTACTTC.

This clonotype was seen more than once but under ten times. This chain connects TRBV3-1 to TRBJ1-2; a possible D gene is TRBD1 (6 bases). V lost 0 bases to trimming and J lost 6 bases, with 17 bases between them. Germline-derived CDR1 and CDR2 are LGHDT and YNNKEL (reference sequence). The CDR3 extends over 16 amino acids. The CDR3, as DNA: TGTGCCAGCAGCCAAGATAGCGGAGGGGGAGGAAATGGCTACACCTTC. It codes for CASSQDSGGGGNGYTF.

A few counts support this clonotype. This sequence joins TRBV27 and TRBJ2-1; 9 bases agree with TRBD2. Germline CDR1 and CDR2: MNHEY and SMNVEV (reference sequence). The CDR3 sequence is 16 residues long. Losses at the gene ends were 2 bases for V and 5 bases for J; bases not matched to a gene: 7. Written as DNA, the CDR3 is TGTGCCAGCAGTTTAACGGGGCTAGCGGGAAACAATGAGCAGTTCTTC. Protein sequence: CASSLTGLAGNNEQFF.

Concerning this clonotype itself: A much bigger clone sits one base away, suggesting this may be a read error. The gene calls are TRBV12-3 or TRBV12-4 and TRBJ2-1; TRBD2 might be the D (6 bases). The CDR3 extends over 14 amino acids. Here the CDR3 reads CASSLQLAYNGQFF. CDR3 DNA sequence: TGTGCCAGCAGTTTACAACTAGCCTACAATGGGCAGTTCTTC.

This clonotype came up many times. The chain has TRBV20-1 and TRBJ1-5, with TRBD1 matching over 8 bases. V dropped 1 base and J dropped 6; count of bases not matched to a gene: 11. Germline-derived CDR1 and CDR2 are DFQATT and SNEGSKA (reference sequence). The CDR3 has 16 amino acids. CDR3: CSARGPMRTGSQPQHF. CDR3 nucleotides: TGCAGTGCTAGAGGGCCTATGAGGACAGGGTCTCAGCCCCAGCATTTT.

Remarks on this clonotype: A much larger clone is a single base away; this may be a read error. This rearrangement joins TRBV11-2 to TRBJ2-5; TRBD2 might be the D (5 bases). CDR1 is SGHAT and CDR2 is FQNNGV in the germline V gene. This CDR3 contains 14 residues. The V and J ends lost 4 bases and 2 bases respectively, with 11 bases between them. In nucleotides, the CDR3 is TGTGCCAGCAGCTCCAATAGCGCTCAAGAGACCCAGTACTTC. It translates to CASSSNSAQETQYF.

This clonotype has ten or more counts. The CDR3 nucleotides read TGTGCCATCAGTGAGCTGACCGGGACAGGAATGAGGTATGAGCAGTTCTTC. This translates into CAISELTGTGMRYEQFF. The chain combines TRBV10-3 with TRBJ2-1; TRBD1 matches 8 bases. The CDR3 is 17 amino acids. V lost 2 bases and J lost 8; bases outside the gene matches: 14. Germline CDR1 ENHRY, CDR2 SYGVKD.

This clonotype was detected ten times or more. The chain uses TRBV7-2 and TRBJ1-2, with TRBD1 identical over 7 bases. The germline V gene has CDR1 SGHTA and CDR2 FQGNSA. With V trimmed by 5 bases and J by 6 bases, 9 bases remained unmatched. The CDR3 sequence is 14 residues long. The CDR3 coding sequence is TGTGCCAGCAGCACCAGACAGGGTAGGGATGGCTACACCTTC. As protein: CASSTRQGRDGYTF. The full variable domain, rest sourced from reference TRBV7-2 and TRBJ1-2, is GAGVSQSPSNKVTEKGKDVELRCDPISGHTALYWYRQSLGQGLEFLIYFQGNSAPDKSGLPSDRFSAERTGGSVSTLTIQRTQQEDSAVYLCASSTRQGRDGYTFGSGTRLTVV.

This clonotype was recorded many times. CDR3 nucleotides: TGTGCCAGCAGCCCGGCCGGGGACGCGTTTGGCTACACCTTC. This gives the protein CASSPAGDAFGYTF. This chain links TRBV7-3 with TRBJ1-2, with TRBD1 as a possible D gene (5 bases). Trimming took off 5 bases at V and 7 bases at J, with 17 bases between the two ends. This CDR3 is built from 14 residues. Germline V lookup: CDR1 SGHTA, CDR2 FQGTGA.

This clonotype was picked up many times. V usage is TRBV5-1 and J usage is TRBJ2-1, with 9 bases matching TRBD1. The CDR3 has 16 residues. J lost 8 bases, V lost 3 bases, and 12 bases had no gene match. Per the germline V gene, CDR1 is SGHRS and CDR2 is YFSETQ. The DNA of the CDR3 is TGCGCCAGCAGCTCCGCCGCCGGGACAGGGCATGATGAGCAGTTCTTC. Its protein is CASSSAAGTGHDEQFF.

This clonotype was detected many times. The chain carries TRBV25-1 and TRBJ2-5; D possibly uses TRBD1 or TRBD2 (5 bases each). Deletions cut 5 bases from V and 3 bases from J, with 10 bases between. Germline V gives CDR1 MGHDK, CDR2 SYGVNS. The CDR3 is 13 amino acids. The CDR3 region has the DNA TGTGCCAGCAGTTACGGGGCCGAAGAGACCCAGTACTTC. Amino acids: CASSYGAEETQYF.

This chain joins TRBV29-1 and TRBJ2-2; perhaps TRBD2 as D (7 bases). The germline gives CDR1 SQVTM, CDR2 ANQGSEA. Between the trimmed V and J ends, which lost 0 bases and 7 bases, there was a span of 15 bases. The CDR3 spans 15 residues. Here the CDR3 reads CSVEDEGGGIGELFF. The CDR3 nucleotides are TGCAGCGTTGAAGATGAGGGGGGGGGGATCGGGGAGCTGTTTTTT.